Below are 9 T cell receptor beta chains sequenced from a single sample in a study of blood T cell repertoires in COVID-19. Method: immunoSEQ multiplex PCR; TCRdb's copy keeps in-frame clones and lacks some. Among 95,000 to 150,000 clones, roughly 77% were seen once, and the ten largest hold 16%. Sequencing used peripheral blood. Receptor source: a man between 60 and 75 years old with active or convalescent COVID-19.

The gene calls are TRBV7-2 and TRBJ2-7; TRBD2 matches at 8 bases. The germline V gene encodes CDR1 SGHTA and CDR2 FQGNSA. The CDR3 is 14 amino acids. Trimming took 3 bases from V and 3 from J; bases not matched to a gene: 4. The CDR3 bases are TGTGCCAGCAGCTTTGCGGGAGGTCGCTACGAGCAGTACTTC. This translates into CASSFAGGRYEQYF.

The V and J genes are TRBV3-1 (or the pseudogene TRBV3-2) and TRBJ2-3; TRBD2 aligns across 7 bases. V lost 2 bases and J lost 5; bases outside the gene matches: 7. The CDR3 is 15 amino acids. Germline CDR1 LGHDT, CDR2 YNNKEL (reference sequence). CDR3 loop: CASSQQGGRVDTQYF. CDR3 bases: TGTGCCAGCAGCCAACAAGGCGGGAGAGTAGATACGCAGTATTTT.

This rearrangement joins TRBV6-2 or TRBV6-3 to TRBJ2-3, with D hard to call. Trimming shortened V by 0 bases and J by 4 bases, and 8 bases separated the two germline ends. The CDR3 contains 14 residues. Per the germline V gene, CDR1 is MNHEY and CDR2 is SVGEGT. CDR3 DNA sequence: TGTGCCAGCAGTTACTCGCGATCCCCAGATACGCAGTATTTT. This codes for CASSYSRSPDTQYF.

This chain uses TRBV5-1 with TRBJ2-1; 11 nucleotides line up with TRBD2. The CDR3 contains 13 residues. Per the germline V gene, CDR1 is SGHRS and CDR2 is YFSETQ. V dropped 5 bases and J dropped 8; count of bases not matched to a gene: 3. In DNA, the CDR3 is TGCGCCAGCAGACCACTAGCGGGAGATGAGCAGTTCTTC. Protein product: CASRPLAGDEQFF.

The chain is built from TRBV11-2 and TRBJ1-1; D not certain. Trimming shortened V by 3 bases and J by 1 base, and 9 bases separated the two germline ends. The germline V gene has CDR1 SGHAT and CDR2 FQNNGV. The CDR3 extends over 14 amino acids. The CDR3 nucleotides are TGTGCCAGCAGCTTGGTCGCGGGGAACACTGAAGCTTTCTTT. Translating gives CASSLVAGNTEAFF.

V and J are TRBV19 and TRBJ2-1; possibly TRBD2 for D (6 bases). There are 14 residues in the CDR3. Deletions cut 3 bases from V and 10 bases from J, with 16 bases between. The germline CDR1 and CDR2 sequences are LNHDA and SQIVND (reference sequence). The CDR3 coding sequence is TGTGCCAGTAGTATCATGAAAACGGGAGAAGAGCAGTTCTTC. It yields the protein CASSIMKTGEEQFF. Together with reference TRBV19 and TRBJ2-1, the CDR3 gives the full variable domain: DGGITQSPKYLFRKEGQNVTLSCEQNLNHDAMYWYRQDPGQGLRLIYYSQIVNDFQKGDIAEGYSVSREKKESFPLTVTSAQKNPTAFYLCASSIMKTGEEQFFGPGTRLTVL.

The rearrangement uses TRBV5-1 and TRBJ2-3, with 9 bases fitting TRBD1. After removal of 4 bases from V and 4 bases from J, the junction contained 7 bases not matched to a gene. Germline V gene sequence: CDR1 SGHRS, CDR2 YFSETQ. There are 15 residues in the CDR3. The chain's CDR3 is CASSSRTGGPDTQYF. The CDR3 DNA is TGCGCCAGCAGCAGTCGAACAGGGGGCCCAGATACGCAGTATTTT.

This rearrangement joins TRBV6-5 to TRBJ2-1; D perhaps matches TRBD2 (6 bases). With 6 bases removed from V and 3 bases from J, the gap between germline ends came to 12 bases. The germline V gene has CDR1 MNHEY and CDR2 SVGAGI. The CDR3 consists of 14 residues. Here the CDR3 DNA reads TGTGCCAGCAGCCCCGACGGGGGCTACAATGAGCAGTTCTTC. Translation gives CASSPDGGYNEQFF.

This clone was seen once. This chain connects TRBV28 to TRBJ1-2; maybe TRBD1 (5 bases). This CDR3 has 15 residues. The ends were cut back, 5 bases at V and 4 bases at J, with 17 bases in the middle. Germline V CDR1 and CDR2: MDHEN, SYDVKM. The CDR3 protein is CASSPGGLEAYGYTF. In DNA, the CDR3 is TGTGCCAGCAGTCCGGGGGGTTTGGAGGCCTATGGCTACACCTTC.